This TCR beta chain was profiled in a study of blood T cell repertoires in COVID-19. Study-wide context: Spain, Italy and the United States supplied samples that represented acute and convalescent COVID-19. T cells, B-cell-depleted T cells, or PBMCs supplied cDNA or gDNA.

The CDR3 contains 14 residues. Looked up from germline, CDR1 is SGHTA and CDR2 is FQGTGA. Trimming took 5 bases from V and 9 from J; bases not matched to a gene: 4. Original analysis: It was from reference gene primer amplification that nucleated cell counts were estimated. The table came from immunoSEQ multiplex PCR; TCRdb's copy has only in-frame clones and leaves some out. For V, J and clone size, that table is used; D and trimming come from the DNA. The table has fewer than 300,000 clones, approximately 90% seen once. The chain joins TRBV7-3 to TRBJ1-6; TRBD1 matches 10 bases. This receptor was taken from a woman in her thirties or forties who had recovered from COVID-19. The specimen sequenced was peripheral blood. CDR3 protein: CASSPGQGLSPLHF. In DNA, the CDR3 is TGTGCCAGCAGCCCGGGACAGGGGCTTTCACCCCTCCACTTT.